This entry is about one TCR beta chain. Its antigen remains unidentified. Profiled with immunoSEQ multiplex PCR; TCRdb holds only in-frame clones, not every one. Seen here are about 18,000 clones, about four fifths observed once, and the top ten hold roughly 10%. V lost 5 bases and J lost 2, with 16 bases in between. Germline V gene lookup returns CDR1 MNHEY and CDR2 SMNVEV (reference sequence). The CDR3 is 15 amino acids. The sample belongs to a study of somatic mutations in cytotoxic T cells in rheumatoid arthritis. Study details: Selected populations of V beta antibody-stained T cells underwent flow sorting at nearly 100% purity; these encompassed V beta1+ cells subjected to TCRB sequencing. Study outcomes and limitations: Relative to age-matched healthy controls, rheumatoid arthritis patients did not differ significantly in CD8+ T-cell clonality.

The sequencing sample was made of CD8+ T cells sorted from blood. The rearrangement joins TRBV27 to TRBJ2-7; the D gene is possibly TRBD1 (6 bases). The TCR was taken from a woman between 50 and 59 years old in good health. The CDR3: CASSQGQGFPYEQYF. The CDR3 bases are TGTGCCAGCAGTCAGGGGCAGGGGTTTCCCTACGAGCAGTACTTC.